Following are 2 T cell receptor beta chains from one sample sequenced in a study of read filtering for tumor transcriptome and immune sequencing. From around 0.4 ug of RNA, a library with molecular barcoded alpha/delta and beta/gamma adaptors was made. TCRdb redid the calling of the reads with MiXCR, one entry per CDR3 protein. The top ten clones hold 5.5% to 8% of a sample with about 39,000 distinct CDR3 sequences, 14% of them seen once. The sequenced sample consisted of a population of CD138-negative cells sorted from bone marrow. The receptors stem from a donor aged 40 or older with multiple myeloma.

This clonotype has ten or more counts. The V and J genes are TRBV7-3 and TRBJ2-1; D unclear. Trimming left V 4 bases short and J 0 bases short, with 22 bases between. The CDR3 length is 19 residues. Per germline, CDR1 SGHTA and CDR2 FQGTGA. The DNA of the CDR3 is TGTGCCAGCAGCTCCCGATCTGACTGGCCCTCGAGCTCCTACAATGAGCAGTTCTTC. Amino acid sequence: CASSSRSDWPSSSYNEQFF.

The chain links TRBV7-9 to TRBJ1-6, with D uncertain. CDR1 SEHNR and CDR2 FQNEAQ come from the germline V gene (reference sequence). The CDR3 sequence is 15 residues long. Trimming stripped 5 bases from V and 4 bases from J, with 12 bases between. The CDR3 here is CASSAGVAYNSPLHF. CDR3 nucleotide sequence: TGTGCCAGCAGCGCCGGGGTAGCATATAATTCACCCCTCCACTTT. Combining the CDR3 with reference TRBV7-9 and TRBJ1-6 gives the whole variable domain DTGVSQNPRHKITKRGQNVTFRCDPISEHNRLYWYRQTLGQGPEFLTYFQNEAQLEKSRLLSDRFSAERPKGSFSTLEIQRTEQGDSAMYLCASSAGVAYNSPLHFGNGTRLTVT.